A selection of T cell receptor beta chains follows, all from one sample in a study of T cell repertoires in cytomegalovirus infection. Which antigens these TCRs recognize remains unknown. TCRdb re-called the reads through MiXCR, storing one row per CDR3 protein. Of roughly 180,000 distinct CDR3 sequences in the sample, roughly 20% were seen once. The starting material was CD8+ T cells from cultured PBMCs, obtained from culture after CMV antigen stimulation. These receptors all stem from a human donor in good health (CMV status not recorded). Some clones in this sample may be carry-over from other donors' samples. Both conserved end residues are part of each CDR3. A D gene is named only where the DNA matches it firmly. Clone size appears in some rows only: once, few, many, or a class for an expanded clone.

D gene	clone size	J gene	V gene	CDR3 protein	CDR3 DNA
TRBD1	NA	TRBJ1-6	TRBV7-9	CASSFPRKGQGNSPLHF	TGTGCCAGCAGCTTTCCCCGAAAAGGACAGGGTAACTCACCCCTCCACTTT
TRBD2	NA	TRBJ2-7	TRBV27	CASSWRGAYEQYF	TGTGCCAGCTCCTGGCGGGGGGCCTACGAGCAGTACTTC
NA	NA	TRBJ1-3	TRBV6-5	CASSYGTSSSGNTIYF	TGTGCCAGCAGTTACGGGACATCGAGCTCTGGAAACACCATATATTTT
NA	NA	TRBJ2-7	TRBV12-3/TRBV12-4	CASSISTYEQYF	TGTGCCAGCAGCATTAGCACCTACGAGCAGTACTTC
TRBD1	NA	TRBJ1-2	TRBV6-2/TRBV6-3	CASSLPTGEELMGGYTF	TGTGCCAGCAGTTTGCCGACAGGGGAGGAACTTATGGGCGGCTACACCTTC
TRBD1	NA	TRBJ1-3	TRBV7-2	CASRTNRGPGNTIYF	TGTGCCAGCAGGACAAACAGGGGACCTGGAAACACCATATATTTT
TRBD1	few	TRBJ1-1	TRBV7-2	CASGGQGGTEAFF	TGTGCCAGCGGCGGACAGGGAGGGACTGAAGCTTTCTTT
NA	NA	TRBJ1-1	TRBV7-9	CASSPAPPEAFF	TGTGCCAGCAGCCCAGCCCCCCCTGAAGCTTTCTTT
TRBD2	NA	TRBJ2-1	TRBV20-1	CSARDHLLAGGHDEQFF	TGCAGTGCTAGAGACCACCTTCTAGCGGGGGGGCACGATGAGCAGTTCTTC
TRBD2	NA	TRBJ2-5	TRBV28	CASSSYAGTSPSQETQYF	TGTGCCAGCAGTTCATATGCCGGGACTAGCCCCAGCCAAGAGACCCAGTACTTC